This TCR beta chain derives from a study of cytomegalovirus exposure and HLA in healthy donors. Measured with immunoSEQ multiplex PCR; TCRdb has only the in-frame clones, and not every one. The top ten clones hold approximately 1% of a sample with over 250,000 clones, 70% to 90% of them seen once. The CDR3 contains 15 residues. V was clipped by 2 bases and J by 7 bases; unmatched bases: 4. Germline V gene sequence: CDR1 MNHEY, CDR2 SVGAGI. Separate from the 666-subject first cohort was the approximately 120-subject validation cohort, to which the donors belonged. The study, taken as a whole, reports: Cytomegalovirus status was reportedly diagnosed by the classifier with high sensitivity and specificity.

A remark on this clone: What it recognizes is unknown.

Sequenced material: PBMCs. The chain carries TRBV6-5 and TRBJ2-1, with 11 bases fitting TRBD2. The clonotype originates from a woman younger than 30 in good health and CMV-seronegative. CDR3 sequence (DNA): TGTGCCAGCAGTTACGGACTAGCGGGCCCGAATGAGCAGTTCTTC. It yields the protein CASSYGLAGPNEQFF.